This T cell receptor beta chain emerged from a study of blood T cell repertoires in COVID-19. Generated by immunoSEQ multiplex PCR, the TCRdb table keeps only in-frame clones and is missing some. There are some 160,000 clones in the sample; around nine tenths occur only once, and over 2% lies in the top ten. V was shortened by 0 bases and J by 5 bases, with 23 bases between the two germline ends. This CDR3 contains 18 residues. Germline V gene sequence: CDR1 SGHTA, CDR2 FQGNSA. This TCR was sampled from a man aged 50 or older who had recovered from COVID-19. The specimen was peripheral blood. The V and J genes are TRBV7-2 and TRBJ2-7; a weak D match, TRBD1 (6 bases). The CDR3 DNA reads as TGTGCCAGCAGCTTAGCTGAGACAGGAAATCTCCCTCATCACGAGCAGTACTTC. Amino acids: CASSLAETGNLPHHEQYF.